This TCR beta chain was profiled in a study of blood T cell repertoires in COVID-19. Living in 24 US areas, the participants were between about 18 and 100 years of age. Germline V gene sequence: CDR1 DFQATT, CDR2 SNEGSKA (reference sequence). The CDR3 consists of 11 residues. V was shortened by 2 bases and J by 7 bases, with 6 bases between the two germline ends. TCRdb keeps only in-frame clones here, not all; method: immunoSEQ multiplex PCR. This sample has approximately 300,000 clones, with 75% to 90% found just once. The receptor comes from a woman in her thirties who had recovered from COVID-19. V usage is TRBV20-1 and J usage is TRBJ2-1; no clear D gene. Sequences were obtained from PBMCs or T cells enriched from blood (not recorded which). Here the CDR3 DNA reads TGCAGTGCTAGAATTCGTAATGAGCAGTTCTTC. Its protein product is CSARIRNEQFF.